The source of this T cell receptor beta chain is a study of a mutant IDH1 vaccine in newly diagnosed glioma. In the study overall: Vaccination started 4-6 weeks after radiotherapy alone, or with temozolomide cycles. The therapy given earlier, which was standard therapy, consisted of radiotherapy, temozolomide, or both, and most of the patients received both. V12 took place at week 35, and V13 at week 47.

This clone was seen once. Its specificity is unknown. Time point defined: week 47, end of study. The content of each vaccine dose was 300 ug of mutant IDH1 20-mer peptide, and topical imiquimod accompanied it. Profiling relied on immunoSEQ multiplex PCR, and the TCRdb table lists in-frame clones only, not all of them. Of approximately 50,000 clones listed, roughly four fifths are singletons. The CDR3 covers 15 residues. V was pared by 4 bases and J by 6 bases, with 6 bases of the junction left unmatched. Germline V lookup: CDR1 SGHRS, CDR2 YFSETQ. The V and J genes are TRBV5-1 and TRBJ2-3; 12 bases map to TRBD2. This TCR derives from a woman in her fifties or sixties with glioma. Source: PBMCs, taken from a glioma patient whose treatment included an IDH1 peptide vaccine. The CDR3 protein is CASSKLAGGSDTQYF. CDR3 sequence (DNA): TGCGCCAGCAGCAAGCTAGCGGGGGGGAGTGATACGCAGTATTTT.